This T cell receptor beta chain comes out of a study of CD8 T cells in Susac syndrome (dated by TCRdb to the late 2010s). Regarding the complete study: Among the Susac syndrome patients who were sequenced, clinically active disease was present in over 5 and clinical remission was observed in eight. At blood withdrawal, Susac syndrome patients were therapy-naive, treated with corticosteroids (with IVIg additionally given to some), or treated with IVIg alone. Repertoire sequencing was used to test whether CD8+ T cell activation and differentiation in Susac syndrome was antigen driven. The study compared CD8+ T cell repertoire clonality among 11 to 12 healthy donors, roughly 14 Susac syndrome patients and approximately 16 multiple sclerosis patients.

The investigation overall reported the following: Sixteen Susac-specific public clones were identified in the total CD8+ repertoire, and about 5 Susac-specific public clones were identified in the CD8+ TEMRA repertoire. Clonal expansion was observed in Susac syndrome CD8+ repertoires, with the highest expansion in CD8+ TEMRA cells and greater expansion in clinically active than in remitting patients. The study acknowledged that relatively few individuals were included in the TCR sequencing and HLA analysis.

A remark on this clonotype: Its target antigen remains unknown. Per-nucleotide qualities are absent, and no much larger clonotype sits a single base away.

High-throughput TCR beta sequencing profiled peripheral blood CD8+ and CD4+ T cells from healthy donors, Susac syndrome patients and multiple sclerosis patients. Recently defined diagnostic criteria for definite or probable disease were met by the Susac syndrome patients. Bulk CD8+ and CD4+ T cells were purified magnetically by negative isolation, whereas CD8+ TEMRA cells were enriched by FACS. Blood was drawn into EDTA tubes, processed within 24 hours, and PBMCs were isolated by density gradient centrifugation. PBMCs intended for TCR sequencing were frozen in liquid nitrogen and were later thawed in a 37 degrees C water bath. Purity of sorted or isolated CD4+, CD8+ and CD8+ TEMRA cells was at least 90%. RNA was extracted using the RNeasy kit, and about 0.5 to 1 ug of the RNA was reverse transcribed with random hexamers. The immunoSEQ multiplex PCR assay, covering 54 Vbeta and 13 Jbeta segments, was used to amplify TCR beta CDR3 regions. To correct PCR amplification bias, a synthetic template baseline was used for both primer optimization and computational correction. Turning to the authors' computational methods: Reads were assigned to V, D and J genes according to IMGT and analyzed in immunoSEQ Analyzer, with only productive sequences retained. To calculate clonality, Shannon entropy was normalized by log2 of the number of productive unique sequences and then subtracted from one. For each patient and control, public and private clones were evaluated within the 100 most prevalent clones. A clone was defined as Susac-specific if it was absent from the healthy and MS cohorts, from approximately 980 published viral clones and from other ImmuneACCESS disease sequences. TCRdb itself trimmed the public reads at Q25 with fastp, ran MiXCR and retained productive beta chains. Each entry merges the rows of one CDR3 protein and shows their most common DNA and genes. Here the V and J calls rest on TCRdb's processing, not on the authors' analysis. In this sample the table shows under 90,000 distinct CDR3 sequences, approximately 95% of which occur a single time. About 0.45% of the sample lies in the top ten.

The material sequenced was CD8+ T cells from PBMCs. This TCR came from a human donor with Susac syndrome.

The nucleotide sequence reads as follows: TGTGCCAGCAGTTTGACCAGGAACGAGCAGTACTTC. This encodes CASSLTRNEQYF. The sequence links TRBV27 to TRBJ2-7; a confident D gene designation cannot be given. The CDR3 sequence holds 12 residues, the cysteine and phenylalanine included. Kept here is only the CDR3 DNA, which spans 36 bases and is read in frame from base 1. From a lookup of the germline V gene (reference sequence), CDR1 and CDR2 are MNHEY and SMNVEV. Relative to germline, V is 3 bases shorter and J is 5 bases shorter, with 8 bases between their ends.